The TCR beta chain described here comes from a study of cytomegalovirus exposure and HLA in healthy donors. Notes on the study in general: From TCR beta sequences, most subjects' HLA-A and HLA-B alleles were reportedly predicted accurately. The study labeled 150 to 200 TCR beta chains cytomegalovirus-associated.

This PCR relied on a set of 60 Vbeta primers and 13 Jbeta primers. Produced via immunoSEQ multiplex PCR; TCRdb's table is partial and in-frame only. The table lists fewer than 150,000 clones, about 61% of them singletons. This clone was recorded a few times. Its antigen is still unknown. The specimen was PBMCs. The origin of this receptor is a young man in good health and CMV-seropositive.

The CDR3 loop is CASSQDFGEKTQYF. The DNA for the CDR3 is TGCGCCAGCAGCCAGGACTTTGGGGAAAAGACCCAGTACTTC. J is TRBJ2-5 and V is TRBV5-1, with D possibly TRBD2 on 5 matching bases. The CDR3 covers 14 residues. Trimming removed 4 bases at V and 6 bases at J, with 16 bases between. Germline V gene lookup returns CDR1 SGHRS and CDR2 YFSETQ.